This TCR beta chain originates from a study of response to subunit inactivated influenza vaccine. Via MiXCR, TCRdb re-called the RT-PCR reads, giving one row per CDR3 protein. Of over 400,000 distinct CDR3 sequences in the sample, 10% to 15% are singletons; the top ten hold around 14%. A word on this clonotype: Antigen: not known.

Study-wide results and limits: The authors offered the suggestion that each seasonal influenza vaccination recruits few new T cells.

V dropped 4 bases and J dropped 6 bases, with 10 bases sitting between them. Germline CDR1 reads SEHNR; CDR2 reads FQNEAQ (reference sequence). This CDR3 has 12 amino acids. The TCR originated in a man aged 50 or older who received an inactivated influenza vaccine. This rearrangement joins TRBV7-9 to TRBJ2-7; perhaps TRBD1 as D (5 bases). Sample: PBMCs from blood, taken roughly 48 days after vaccination. CDR3 in DNA: TGTGCCAGCAGCTCAGGGTACGGCGAGCAGTACTTC. Its translation is CASSSGYGEQYF.